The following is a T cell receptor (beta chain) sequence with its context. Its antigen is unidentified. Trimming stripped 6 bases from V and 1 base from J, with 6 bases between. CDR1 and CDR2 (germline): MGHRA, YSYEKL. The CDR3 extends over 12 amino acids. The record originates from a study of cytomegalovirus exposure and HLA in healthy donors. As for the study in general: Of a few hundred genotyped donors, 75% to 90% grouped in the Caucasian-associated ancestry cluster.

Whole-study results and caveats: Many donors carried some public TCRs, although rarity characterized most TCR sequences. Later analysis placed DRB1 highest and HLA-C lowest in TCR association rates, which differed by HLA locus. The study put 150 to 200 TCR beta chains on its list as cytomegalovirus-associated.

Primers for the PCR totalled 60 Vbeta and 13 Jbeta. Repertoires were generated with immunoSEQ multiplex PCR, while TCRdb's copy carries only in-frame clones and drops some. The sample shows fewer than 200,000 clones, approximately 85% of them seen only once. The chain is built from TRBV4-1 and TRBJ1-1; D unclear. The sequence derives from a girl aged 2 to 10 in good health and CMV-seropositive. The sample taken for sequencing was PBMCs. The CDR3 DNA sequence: TGCGCCAGCAGGGCAACGAACACTGAAGCTTTCTTT. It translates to CASRATNTEAFF.